This T cell receptor (beta chain) came from a study of OX40 agonist ivuxolimab in advanced cancers. The V segment lost 4 bases and the J segment 9 bases; nucleotides outside the gene matches: 5. The germline V gene encodes CDR1 SGHTA and CDR2 FQGNSA. The CDR3 length is 15 residues. The data were produced by immunoSEQ multiplex PCR, yet TCRdb's version contains in-frame clones alone and is incomplete. Seen here are approximately 70,000 clones, around 87% observed once, and the top ten hold about 1.3%. The TCR was taken from an adult with an advanced solid tumor such as melanoma, head and neck, liver or kidney cancer. The rearrangement joins TRBV7-2 to TRBJ2-1, with 14 bases fitting TRBD2. The source material was CD4+ or CD8+ T cells sorted from blood, sampled in a trial of the OX40 agonist ivuxolimab. The CDR3 DNA sequence: TGTGCCAGCAGCTCAGAGGGACTAGCGGGAGTTGAGCAGTTCTTC. Translating it yields CASSSEGLAGVEQFF.